The 8 T cell receptor beta chains in this list originate from one sample, sequenced in a study of T-cell memory formation after mild COVID-19 (dated by TCRdb to about 2021). Libraries were prepared through 5' RACE. The sequencing machine was an Illumina NovaSeq 6000. The public reads were reprocessed in TCRdb via fastp at Q25 and MiXCR, keeping in-frame beta chains. Each record represents a unique CDR3 protein, reported with the most common genes and DNA among its rows. In all, the sample holds about 140,000 distinct CDR3 sequences, and about 14% of those were seen once. The leading ten clones occupy around 28% of the sample. The source material was PBMCs or a T cell subset sorted from them (not recorded which). Receptor source: an adult woman who had mild COVID-19 (a few samples of this study predate the infection). The sample titles of this study are shuffled in the database, so cell type and time point are left out; the donor was told from shared clones.

In its sample, this clonotype was seen a few times. The chain is built from TRBV7-8 and TRBJ2-6; D possibly corresponds to TRBD1 (5 bases). The CDR3 runs to 18 residues. Per the germline V gene, CDR1 is SGHVS and CDR2 is FQNEAQ. The V and J ends lost 8 bases and 0 bases respectively, with 20 bases between them. CDR3 region: CASLSPYSDSSGANVLTF. CDR3 in DNA: TGTGCCAGCCTCTCCCCGTACAGTGACAGCTCTGGGGCCAACGTCCTGACTTTC.

The chain links TRBV7-6 to TRBJ2-2; D is ambiguous. This CDR3 has 13 amino acids. Trimming took 3 bases from V and 4 from J, leaving 6 bases between them. Germline CDR1 and CDR2: SGHVS and FNYEAQ. The CDR3 protein is CASSFSPTGELFF. DNA of the CDR3: TGTGCCAGCAGCTTCTCGCCCACCGGGGAGCTGTTTTTT.

This chain connects TRBV20-1 to TRBJ2-7, with 13 bases fitting TRBD2. CDR1 is DFQATT, CDR2 SNEGSKA, per germline (reference sequence). The CDR3 is 15 residues long. V was clipped by 6 bases and J by 7 bases; unmatched bases: 12. The DNA for the CDR3 is TGCAGTGCAACGGCCACTAGCGGGAGGGCCGGGGAGCAGTACTTC. This sequence encodes CSATATSGRAGEQYF.

The chain couples TRBV7-2 to TRBJ1-5, with D possibly matching TRBD1 (5 bases). With 1 base removed from V and 4 bases from J, the gap between germline ends came to 8 bases. Germline-derived CDR1 and CDR2 are SGHTA and FQGNSA. The CDR3 is made up of 14 amino acids. The CDR3 coding sequence is TGTGCCAGCAGCTTAGAGGACATTAATCAGCCCCAGCATTTT. This encodes CASSLEDINQPQHF.

The chain has TRBV24-1 and TRBJ2-7; D perhaps matches TRBD1 (6 bases). Trimming took off 2 bases at V and 5 bases at J, with 12 bases between the two ends. This CDR3 comprises 14 residues. From germline, CDR1 is KGHDR and CDR2 SFDVKD. CDR3 bases: TGTGCCACCAGTGATTCCGGACAGCTAGACGAGCAGTACTTC. Translated, it gives CATSDSGQLDEQYF.

This chain uses TRBV5-6 with TRBJ2-5; D is undetermined. Germline-derived CDR1 and CDR2 are SGHDT and YYEEEE. V was shortened by 5 bases and J by 1 base, with 12 bases between the two germline ends. This CDR3 region has 14 residues. The CDR3 spells CASSPRETQETQYF. The CDR3 nucleotides are TGTGCCAGCAGTCCCCGAGAGACCCAAGAGACCCAGTACTTC.

The CDR3: CASSASGAHGYTF. The CDR3 DNA is TGTGCCAGCAGCGCCTCGGGGGCGCATGGCTACACCTTC. The V call is TRBV7-9, the J call TRBJ1-2; possible D gene TRBD1, 6 bases. Trimming pared 5 bases from V and 6 bases from J, leaving 13 bases between. CDR1 is SEHNR and CDR2 is FQNEAQ in the germline V gene (reference sequence). The CDR3 has 13 amino acids. The full variable domain, with the rest looked up from reference TRBV7-9 and TRBJ1-2, is DTGVSQNPRHKITKRGQNVTFRCDPISEHNRLYWYRQTLGQGPEFLTYFQNEAQLEKSRLLSDRFSAERPKGSFSTLEIQRTEQGDSAMYLCASSASGAHGYTFGSGTRLTVV.

The chain uses TRBV7-9 and TRBJ1-1, with D perhaps TRBD1 (5 bases). From germline, CDR1 is SEHNR and CDR2 FQNEAQ (reference sequence). The CDR3 extends over 13 amino acids. Deletions cut 5 bases from V and 11 bases from J, with 18 bases between. Here the CDR3 reads CASSLEGTPRAFF. The DNA for the CDR3 is TGTGCCAGCAGCCTTGAAGGGACCCCTCGGGCTTTCTTT.